This passage covers 5 T cell receptor beta chains from one sample sequenced in a study of cytomegalovirus exposure and HLA in healthy donors. The PCR ran on 60 Vbeta and 13 Jbeta primers. Some clones are missing from TCRdb's copy, which holds only in-frame ones; the method was immunoSEQ multiplex PCR. The sample comprises approximately 73,000 clones, about 81% of which are singletons, and around 12% rests with the top ten. Sample: PBMCs. These receptors came from a man aged 65-85 years in good health and CMV-seronegative.

The chain recombines TRBV6-6 with TRBJ2-1, with 8 bases lining up with TRBD2. The CDR3 runs to 15 residues. V gave up 6 bases and J gave up 4 bases; unmatched junction bases: 8. Per germline, CDR1 MNHNY and CDR2 SVGAGI (reference sequence). CDR3 residues: CASRNTGTSYNEQFF. DNA for the CDR3: TGTGCCAGCAGAAACACCGGGACTAGTTACAATGAGCAGTTCTTC.

Within the sample, this clone is medium-sized. CDR3 residues: CASSTGGEAFF. The CDR3 DNA reads as TGTGCCAGCAGCACAGGAGGGGAAGCTTTCTTT. The chain links TRBV7-8 to TRBJ1-1, with a weak D call TRBD1 (5 bases). Germline V gene sequence: CDR1 SGHVS, CDR2 FQNEAQ. The CDR3 totals 11 residues. Trimming pared 5 bases from V and 8 bases from J, leaving 9 bases between.

The rearrangement joins TRBV6-1 to TRBJ1-2, with a possible D match to TRBD1 (5 bases). Trimming pared 3 bases from V and 10 bases from J, leaving 12 bases between. Germline CDR1 is MNHNS and CDR2 is SASEGT. The CDR3 is 12 amino acids. In DNA, the CDR3 is TGTGCCAGCAGTGACCGACAGCTATCCTACACCTTC. Translation gives CASSDRQLSYTF.

The sample holds a few counts of this clone. This chain joins TRBV5-1 and TRBJ1-1; D call uncertain. Germline assignment: CDR1 SGHRS and CDR2 YFSETQ. The CDR3 loop spans 17 amino acids. V shed 0 bases and J shed 2 bases, with 17 bases lying between them. The CDR3 DNA reads TGCGCCAGCAGCTTGGCCCAGATAACAGCCGACAACACTGAAGCTTTCTTT. It yields the protein CASSLAQITADNTEAFF.

V usage is TRBV9 and J usage is TRBJ1-4; weak D call: TRBD1 (5 bases). Deletions cut 0 bases from V and 5 bases from J, with 11 bases between. This CDR3 spans 15 amino acids. Germline CDR1 SGDLS, CDR2 YYNGEE. CDR3 protein: CASSVESGGNEKLFF. The CDR3 DNA reads TGTGCCAGCAGCGTAGAATCGGGGGGGAATGAAAAACTGTTTTTT.